The T cell receptor (beta chain) described here comes from a study of blood T cell repertoires in COVID-19. TCRdb keeps only in-frame clones here, not all; method: immunoSEQ multiplex PCR. The sample includes tens of thousands of clones, under 85% of them seen just once. Germline-derived CDR1 and CDR2 are MNHEY and SVGEGT. The CDR3 runs to 21 residues. V gave up 0 bases and J gave up 1 base; unmatched junction bases: 12. The chain is built from TRBV6-2 or TRBV6-3 and TRBJ2-1, with TRBD2 identical over 13 bases. This TCR derives from a man in his fifties or sixties with acute or convalescent COVID-19. Sample: peripheral blood. CDR3 sequence: CASSYSEHRLAGGWSYNEQFF. The DNA for the CDR3 is TGTGCCAGCAGTTACTCCGAACACAGACTAGCGGGGGGCTGGTCCTACAATGAGCAGTTCTTC.